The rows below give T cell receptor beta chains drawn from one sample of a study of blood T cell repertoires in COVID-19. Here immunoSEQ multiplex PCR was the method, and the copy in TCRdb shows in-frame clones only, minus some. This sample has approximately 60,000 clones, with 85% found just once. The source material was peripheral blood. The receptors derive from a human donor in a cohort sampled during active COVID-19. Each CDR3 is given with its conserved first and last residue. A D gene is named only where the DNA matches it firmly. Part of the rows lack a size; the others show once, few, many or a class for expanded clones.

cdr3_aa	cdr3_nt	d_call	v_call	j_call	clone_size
CASILGGSQPQHF	TGTGCCAGCATCCTGGGGGGTAGCCAGCCCCAGCATTTT	.	TRBV28	TRBJ1-5	.
CASSGLLNEQFF	TGTGCCAGCAGCGGGCTTCTCAATGAGCAGTTCTTC	.	TRBV5-4	TRBJ2-1	.
CASKGVVTGELFF	TGTGCCAGCAAGGGGGTCGTCACCGGGGAGCTGTTTTTT	.	TRBV2	TRBJ2-2	.
CASPPGGDSPLHF	TGTGCCAGCCCCCCGGGGGGGGATTCACCCCTCCACTTT	.	TRBV5-6	TRBJ1-6	.
CASSLDFPNEQFF	TGCGCCAGCAGCTTGGACTTCCCCAATGAGCAGTTCTTC	.	TRBV5-1	TRBJ2-1	.
CASSLSRGYTGELFF	TGTGCCAGCAGCTTGTCCAGGGGGTACACCGGGGAGCTGTTTTTT	TRBD1	TRBV5-5	TRBJ2-2	.
CASSPPASGGNEQFF	TGTGCCAGCTCACCCCCGGCTAGCGGGGGGAATGAGCAGTTCTTC	TRBD2	TRBV18	TRBJ2-1	.
CASSQSGGLEANEKLFF	TGCGCCAGCAGCCAATCGGGGGGGTTGGAAGCTAATGAAAAACTGTTTTTT	.	TRBV4-3	TRBJ1-4	.
CASSLGMRGNEHF	TGTGCCAGCAGCTTGGGTATGAGGGGGAATGAGCATTTT	.	TRBV5-8	TRBJ1-5	.
CANRAIGTDTQYF	TGTGCGAACAGGGCGATTGGCACAGATACGCAGTATTTT	.	TRBV6-5	TRBJ2-3	.
CASSLVSGGNTEAFF	TGTGCCAGCAGCTTAGTGTCCGGGGGGAACACTGAAGCTTTCTTT	.	TRBV7-8	TRBJ1-1	few
CASSPARSGNEQFF	TGTGCCAGCTCACCGGCTAGATCGGGAAATGAGCAGTTCTTC	.	TRBV18	TRBJ2-1	.
CAISGGMAGEQYF	TGTGCCATCAGTGGGGGTATGGCGGGGGAGCAGTACTTC	.	TRBV10-3	TRBJ2-7	.
CASSRAGDVSETQYF	TGTGCCAGCAGCAGAGCGGGGGATGTGTCGGAGACCCAGTACTTC	TRBD2	TRBV7-9	TRBJ2-5	few
CASSQEGVEYSPLHF	TGCGCCAGCAGCCAAGAGGGAGTGGAGTATTCACCCCTCCACTTT	.	TRBV4-3	TRBJ1-6	.
CASSPTSGGGETQYF	TGTGCCAGCAGCCCTACTAGCGGGGGTGGCGAGACCCAGTACTTC	TRBD2	TRBV5-4	TRBJ2-5	few
CASSFDRVSNQPQHF	TGTGCCAGCAGTTTTGACAGGGTCAGCAATCAGCCCCAGCATTTT	TRBD1	TRBV6-5	TRBJ1-5	.
CASKGLAGDSSYNEQFF	TGCGCCAGCAAGGGACTAGCGGGGGATAGCTCCTACAATGAGCAGTTCTTC	TRBD2	TRBV10-2	TRBJ2-1	.
CASSLAGGLLNTGELFF	TGTGCCAGCAGTTTAGCGGGGGGGCTTTTGAACACCGGGGAGCTGTTTTTT	TRBD2	TRBV6-2/TRBV6-3	TRBJ2-2	.
CASGLGGQGSGEQYF	TGTGCTAGTGGTTTGGGGGGGCAGGGCTCTGGAGAGCAGTACTTC	.	TRBV12-5	TRBJ2-7	.
CASSLGTGQRGYTF	TGTGCCAGCAGCTTGGGGACAGGGCAACGAGGCTACACCTTC	TRBD1	TRBV5-6	TRBJ1-2	.
CASSQDQGVSGELFF	TGCGCCAGCAGCCAAGACCAGGGGGTATCCGGGGAGCTGTTTTTT	TRBD1	TRBV4-3	TRBJ2-2	.
CASATGISGNTIYF	TGTGCCAGCGCTACAGGGATTTCTGGAAACACCATATATTTT	.	TRBV18	TRBJ1-3	.
CASSSSTGLEETQYF	TGCGCCAGCAGCTCGTCGACAGGGCTGGAAGAGACCCAGTACTTC	TRBD1	TRBV5-1	TRBJ2-5	.
CASSLKTDAYEQYF	TGTGCCAGCAGTTTAAAGACTGATGCGTACGAGCAGTACTTC	.	TRBV28	TRBJ2-7	.
CASSEHLSNIQYF	TGTGCCAGCAGTGAACATTTGTCAAACATTCAGTACTTC	.	TRBV6-1	TRBJ2-4	.
CASSIVVGRQETQYF	TGTGCCAGTAGTATAGTGGTTGGGAGACAAGAGACCCAGTACTTC	.	TRBV19	TRBJ2-5	.
CASSPMMSGYGYTF	TGTGCCAGCAGCCCTATGATGTCCGGCTATGGCTACACCTTC	.	TRBV5-8	TRBJ1-2	.
CASSPRGRDEQFF	TGTGCCAGTAGCCCTCGGGGGAGAGATGAGCAGTTCTTC	.	TRBV19	TRBJ2-1	.
CAWSETGDQPQHF	TGTGCCTGGAGTGAAACAGGGGATCAGCCCCAGCATTTT	TRBD1	TRBV30	TRBJ1-5	once
CASSNWDRGNEQFF	TGTGCCAGCAGTAATTGGGACAGGGGAAATGAGCAGTTCTTC	TRBD1	TRBV2	TRBJ2-1	.
CASSDRDRGKDTQYF	TGTGCCAGCAGCGACCGGGACAGGGGTAAAGATACGCAGTATTTT	TRBD1	TRBV13	TRBJ2-3	.
CASSQDRVVTEAFF	TGTGCCAGCAGCCAGGACAGGGTAGTCACTGAAGCTTTCTTT	TRBD1	TRBV11-2	TRBJ1-1	few
CASGSDRARLEPQHF	TGTGCTAGTGGCTCCGACAGGGCCCGGCTGGAGCCCCAGCATTTT	TRBD1	TRBV12-5	TRBJ1-5	.
CASRSDAPQGIYTF	TGTGCCAGCAGATCGGACGCACCCCAGGGAATCTACACCTTC	.	TRBV2	TRBJ1-2	once
CASSVDPGQKNTIYF	TGTGCCAGCAGCGTAGATCCTGGGCAAAAAAACACCATATATTTT	.	TRBV9	TRBJ1-3	.
CASSLGVILQETQYF	TGTGCCAGCAGCTTAGGAGTAATTCTACAAGAGACCCAGTACTTC	.	TRBV7-2	TRBJ2-5	.
CASSDTANSNQPQHF	TGTGCCAGCTCAGACACGGCAAATAGCAATCAGCCCCAGCATTTT	.	TRBV18	TRBJ1-5	once
CASSYRGYEQYF	TGTGCCAGCAGTTACCGAGGTTACGAGCAGTACTTC	.	TRBV6-5	TRBJ2-7	.
CASSQDRTNNEQFF	TGCGCCAGCAGCCAAGACAGGACAAACAATGAGCAGTTCTTC	.	TRBV4-3	TRBJ2-1	.
CASHGETEAFF	TGCGCCAGCCACGGGGAGACTGAAGCTTTCTTT	.	TRBV5-1	TRBJ1-1	few